These 3 T cell receptor beta chains originate from one sample sequenced in a study of blood T cell repertoires in COVID-19. TCRdb keeps only in-frame clones here, not all; method: immunoSEQ multiplex PCR. The data contain about 20,000 clones, about 90% of them singletons. Sequencing was carried out using peripheral blood. These receptors originate from a man between 70 and 80 years old with acute or convalescent COVID-19.

CDR3 nucleotides: TGCGCCAGCAGCTTGGCAGGAAGCTCCTACAATGAGCAGTTCTTC. As protein: CASSLAGSSYNEQFF. The chain uses TRBV5-1 and TRBJ2-1; D not certain. Trimming pared 0 bases from V and 0 bases from J, leaving 7 bases between. This CDR3 spans 15 amino acids. Germline loops: CDR1 SGHRS, CDR2 YFSETQ.

V usage is TRBV4-1 and J usage is TRBJ1-5; D is unresolved. Looked up from germline, CDR1 is MGHRA and CDR2 is YSYEKL. The CDR3 runs 15 residues. Deletions cut 4 bases from V and 6 bases from J, with 16 bases between. The CDR3 nucleotides are TGCGCCAGCAGCCTCAACCCCCCACCCAGTCAGCCCCAGCATTTT. Protein product: CASSLNPPPSQPQHF.

The chain combines TRBV6-6 with TRBJ1-5; no firm D call. The CDR3 covers 16 residues. V was cut by 0 bases and J by 7 bases, with 16 bases left in between. From germline, CDR1 is MNHNY and CDR2 SVGAGI (reference sequence). DNA of the CDR3: TGTGCCAGCAGTTACTCGAGCGGACTCGGGGTCCAGCCCCAGCATTTT. Its protein is CASSYSSGLGVQPQHF.